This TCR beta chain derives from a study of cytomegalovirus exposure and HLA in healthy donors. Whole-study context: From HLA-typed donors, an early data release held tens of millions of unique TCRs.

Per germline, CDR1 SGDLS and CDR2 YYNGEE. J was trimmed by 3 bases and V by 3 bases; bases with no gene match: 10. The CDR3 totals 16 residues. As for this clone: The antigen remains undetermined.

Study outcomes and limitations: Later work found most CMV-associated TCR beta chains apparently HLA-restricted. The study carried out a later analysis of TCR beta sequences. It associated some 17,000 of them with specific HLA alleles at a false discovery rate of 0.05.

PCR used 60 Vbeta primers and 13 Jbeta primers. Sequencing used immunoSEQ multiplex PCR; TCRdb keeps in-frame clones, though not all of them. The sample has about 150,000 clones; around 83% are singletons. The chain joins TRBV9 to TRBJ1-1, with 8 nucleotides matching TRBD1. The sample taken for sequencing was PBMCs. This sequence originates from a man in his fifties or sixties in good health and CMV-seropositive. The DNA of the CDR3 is TGTGCCAGCAGCGACGGACAGGGTAAGGTGGACACTGAAGCTTTCTTT. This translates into CASSDGQGKVDTEAFF. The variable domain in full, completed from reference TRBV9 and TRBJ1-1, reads DSGVTQTPKHLITATGQRVTLRCSPRSGDLSVYWYQQSLDQGLQFLIQYYNGEERAKGNILERFSAQQFPDLHSELNLSSLELGDSALYFCASSDGQGKVDTEAFFGQGTRLTVV.